This T cell receptor beta chain came from a study of beta chain features in type 1 diabetes. At the level of the study: Cell yields, gender and age were comparable in patients and healthy donors.

Expressed TCRB transcripts were sequenced because the isolated RNA had all been reverse transcribed beforehand. The table came from immunoSEQ multiplex PCR; TCRdb's copy has only in-frame clones and leaves some out. The sample records around 320,000 clones, around 15% being singletons. The germline V and J ends were trimmed by 7 bases and 3 bases, with 20 bases remaining between them. The CDR3 has 16 amino acids. Germline CDR1 and CDR2: MDHEN and SYDVKM. Study findings and constraints: Within each of all four CD4+ subsets, Type 1 diabetes patients had TCRB CDR3s that were moderately but significantly shorter. Sampled from patients, naive, central memory and Treg TCRB repertoires appeared more similar than those sampled from healthy donors. Insertions at VDJ junctions were less frequent in type 1 diabetes patients. These patients also deleted more nucleotides at the same junctions.

On this clone itself: The antigen is unknown.

This sequence joins TRBV28 and TRBJ2-3, with D possibly being TRBD2 (5 bases). The sequencing sample was made of central memory CD4+ T cells from blood. The source is a man between 25 and 39 years old in good health. CDR3 sequence (DNA): TGTGCCAGCACCATTACCCGTCCAGAGGGAACAGATACGCAGTATTTT. Protein: CASTITRPEGTDTQYF. Using reference TRBV28 and TRBJ2-3 for the parts outside the CDR3, the full variable domain is DVKVTQSSRYLVKRTGEKVFLECVQDMDHENMFWYRQDPGLGLRLIYFSYDVKMKEKGDIPEGYSVSREKKERFSLILESASTNQTSMYLCASTITRPEGTDTQYFGPGTRLTVL.